The clone carrying this TCR beta chain occurred a few times. Its target is not known. The record originates from a study of beta chain features in type 1 diabetes. Study summary: Age and gender were similar between patients and healthy donors, as were cell yields. Overall study findings and caveats: Patients with type 1 diabetes carried fewer insertions and had more deletions at their VDJ junctions. In all four CD4+ subsets, TCRB CDR3 length was significantly, moderately reduced in type 1 diabetes.

Since all of the isolated RNA was reverse transcribed, expressed TCRB transcripts were what got sequenced. Sequenced by immunoSEQ multiplex PCR; TCRdb stores in-frame clones only, minus some. The table has about 650,000 clones, around 12% seen once. The V gene's germline CDR1 is LGHNT and CDR2 FRNRAP. This CDR3 contains 17 residues. Trimming took 1 base from V and 0 from J, leaving 13 bases between them. A single heparinised draw of approximately 100 mL on average was taken per donor. Material: naive CD4+ T cells from blood. The clonotype was recovered from a man aged 25 to 45 with type 1 diabetes. The V call is TRBV12-5, the J call TRBJ2-1, with TRBD2 as a possible D gene (6 bases). In DNA form, the CDR3 reads TGTGCTAGTGGTTTGGCCCCAGGAGCGGGCTCCTACAATGAGCAGTTCTTC. This encodes CASGLAPGAGSYNEQFF. Using reference TRBV12-5 and TRBJ2-1 for the parts outside the CDR3, the full variable domain is DARVTQTPRHKVTEMGQEVTMRCQPILGHNTVFWYRQTMMQGLELLAYFRNRAPLDDSGMPKDRFSAEMPDATLATLKIQPSEPRDSAVYFCASGLAPGAGSYNEQFFGPGTRLTVL.